This record concerns one T cell receptor beta chain sequence. Its binding antigen is unknown. No much larger clone exists at a distance of one base, and base qualities are not known. CDR1 and CDR2, per the germline V gene, are SGHTA and FQGNSA. V has 2 bases trimmed and J has 4 bases trimmed; junction bases matching no gene number 8. The cysteine opens and the phenylalanine closes a CDR3 of 16 amino acids. The kept DNA is CDR3 alone, 48 bases in frame from the first base. The data belong to a study of cytomegalovirus exposure and HLA in healthy donors (dated by TCRdb to between 2016 and 2019). Background on the whole study: An earlier analysis of approximately 640 of the donors reported 250 to 350 Gb of sequence data and 117 million unique TCR beta sequences from approximately 180 million T cells. The study aimed to test whether signatures of past pathogen exposure could be identified by cataloging public T cell receptors. Rather than drawing on any new phenotypic data, the later analysis identified candidate immune exposures from TCR beta sequences and the way those sequences occurred across donors. A later analysis re-examined previously published TCR beta repertoires from 500 to 700 donors and added high-resolution HLA genotyping to investigate patterns of TCR occurrence. Donor age, sex, ethnicity and CMV serostatus were compiled together with the repertoire data. Besides the first cohort of 500 to 700 subjects, a separate validation cohort made up of some 110 different subjects was used. Of the 398 genotyped donors, 80% to 90% were placed in the genetic ancestry cluster associated with self-reported Caucasian donors. The number of typed donors differed by locus: about 620-640 for A, B, C, DRB1 and DQB1; approximately 530 for DQA1; approximately 600 for DPA1; and around 490 for DPB1. The study profiled the T cell repertoires of more than 500 subjects by immunosequencing and related them to cytomegalovirus serostatus. Roughly 5 DR-DQ haplotypes were treated as single units for association and clustering because of strong linkage in the cohort. On average, around 240,000 unique TCR beta nucleotide sequences were sequenced per donor among 398 genotyped donors of the cohort, with roughly 19% of those sequences being non-productive. To decide whether each TCR beta V gene segment behaved as functional or pseudogenic, an earlier analysis of some 540 of the donors relied on high-throughput TCR beta sequencing. Every discovery cohort repertoire had been produced on one sequencing platform. A later genetic analysis used genome-wide SNP genotypes for about 65% of the 666 donors, treating that subset as a discovery cohort. An early release covering more than 500 HLA-typed donors comprised about 310 gigabases of sequencing data and tens of millions of unique TCR sequences. High-throughput TCR immunosequencing, statistical association of individual TCRs with disease status, and machine learning were combined to predict cytomegalovirus infection status. HLA typing covered class I and class II loci at four-digit resolution.

What the work shows at the level of the full study, not this receptor alone: V-gene and J-gene trimming of TCR beta chains was associated with a missense DCLRE1C variant in a later genetic analysis, and the association was replicated in an independent cohort. Roughly uniform sequencing depth across donors was assumed in presence/absence analyses, although this assumption may not hold. HLA typing was unavailable for some donors at each locus, so association tests used only the typed subset. The only immune exposure information available for the cohort was CMV serostatus. In vitro tests confirmed that a few of the cytomegalovirus-associated TCR beta chains recognize cytomegalovirus antigens. Broadly in line with IMGT annotations, most TCR beta V segments showed up in productive rearrangements about 87% or about 30% of the time in an earlier analysis of a few hundred of the donors. Most TCR sequences were observed very rarely across donors, whereas some public TCRs were present in many individuals. In a later analysis, the rate of TCR association differed among HLA loci, with DRB1 alleles having the most associated TCRs and HLA-C alleles having the fewest. Correlated functional status among segregating V segments might be attributable to linkage disequilibrium, but an unknown experimental factor could not be ruled out. A further reported finding was that TCR beta sequences accurately predicted the HLA-A and HLA-B alleles for most subjects in the first cohort. Compared with equally common non-associated chains, HLA-associated TCR beta chains in a later analysis were more clonally expanded and had lower generation probabilities. According to a later analysis, most CMV-associated TCR beta chains appeared to be HLA-restricted, and the HLA associations seemed to be driven largely by CMV exposure. Compared with the 666-donor mean, donors in an Asian-associated ancestry cluster had fewer N-insertions in productive TCRs, according to a later genetic analysis. At a false discovery rate of 0.05, a later analysis linked under 20,000 TCR beta sequences to specific HLA alleles. In this cohort, only TCR beta chains were sequenced, and detectable features were limited by the absence of alpha or paired-chain data. The 87-base-pair reads could not distinguish some IMGT-functional V segments, including TRBV6-2 and TRBV6-3, so those segments were excluded. The study gave a list of about 150 TCR beta chains associated with cytomegalovirus. When HLA alleles, especially DR and DQ, strongly co-occurred, attributing TCR associations to individual alleles was difficult. According to a later analysis, parvovirus B19, influenza, CMV and Epstein-Barr virus appeared linked to several top co-occurrence clusters. The classifier was reported to diagnose cytomegalovirus status with high specificity and sensitivity in both the original and validation cohorts. Approximately 18 rarely observed V segments, including chromosome 9 orphons, were excluded from the earlier analysis of some 590 of the donors because counts were too low. A cluster of highly shared sequence variants was judged likely to represent a technical artifact of the sequencing pipeline. The authors suggested that the approach could potentially be extended to other disease states and immunological phenotypes.

Receptors were amplified or captured by the immunoSEQ multiplex PCR assay. A mixture of 60 forward primers for TCR Vbeta segments and 13 reverse primers for TCR Jbeta segments was used in the multiplex PCR. Amplification of the CDR3 region of rearranged TCR beta genes was performed with a multiplex PCR assay on genomic DNA. The Illumina HiSeq System was used to sequence the amplified TCR beta libraries as 87-base-pair reads. As for the authors' bioinformatics: Across the 500 to 850 repertoires, a later analysis counted tens of millions of unique TCR beta chains, roughly 11 million of which were shared by at least two donors. Raw reads were error-corrected and collapsed into unique sequences by a nearest-neighbor algorithm in which closely related sequences were merged to remove PCR and sequencing errors. To assign V, D and J gene segments, CDR3 sequences were aligned to IMGT reference sequences. For a sequence to be retained, a match of at least six nucleotides to both a V gene segment and a J gene segment was required. Rearrangements were called productive when the CDR3 lacked stop codons and stayed in frame with V and J; all others were non-productive. Following IMGT convention, CDR3 was defined as the stretch from the second conserved V-encoded cysteine up to the conserved J-encoded phenylalanine. Sequences without an unambiguous match to a single V gene segment were excluded from the earlier analysis of about 600 of the donors. An earlier analysis of a few hundred of the donors classified V segments as functional when productive rearrangements were above 56.7% and as segregating when the standard deviation between donors was above 5%. A statistical classification framework was built for diagnosing cytomegalovirus status from the catalog of TCR beta chain sequences. In a later analysis, TCR nucleotide sequences were compared against IMGT/GENE-DB human TR gene sequences so that V and J genes could be assigned. A later analysis assigned CDR3 sequences and most-parsimonious VDJ recombination scenarios with the TCRdist pipeline. In a later analysis, each TCR beta chain was defined by its CDR3 amino acid sequence together with its V-gene family, and reads lacking a unique V-gene family were excluded. To address suspected cross-contamination and a sequencing artifact, a later analysis removed over 500 highly shared, low-generation-probability nucleotide sequences. A later analysis calculated a clonal expansion index for each public chain from normalized within-repertoire ranks of inferred template counts. In a later analysis, generation probabilities were computed with a VDJ recombination model fitted to out-of-frame rearrangements, and the resulting probabilities were checked against IGoR. Hypergeometric tests were used in a later analysis to score TCR-TCR, TCR-HLA and TCR-CMV co-occurrence, with a repertoire-size bias correction applied to the TCR pairs. To estimate false discovery rates, a later analysis permuted the HLA or CMV assignments 20 times. In a later analysis, co-occurring TCRs were grouped with DBSCAN, and TCRdist sequence similarity was added when clustering was performed within HLA-allele-positive subsets. Repertoires with fewer than 30,000 or more than 120,000 public chains were left out of co-occurrence clustering, as were several repertoires with anomalous nucleotide sharing. This immuneACCESS table, as held by TCRdb, lists in-frame sequences with V and J called but not all clones. Of the missing ones, under half trace to an unresolved V gene in checked studies; the others have no known cause. V and J calls plus clone size are reproduced from that table; the DNA served to infer D and trimming. The table for this sample lists approximately 70,000 clones; 74% of them were counted only once. Roughly 10% of the sample belongs to the ten largest clones.

The cohort was made up of 500 to 850 healthy bone marrow donors. Cohort members were all nominally healthy when sampled, although unrecorded immune exposures were likely present. CMV serostatus was positive for 289 and negative for about half of the roughly 700 cohort members, and was not recorded for this donor. A peripheral blood sample was provided by each donor, and peripheral blood mononuclear cells were used for TCR beta sequencing. The Qiagen DNeasy Blood Extraction Kit was used to extract genomic DNA from the blood cell samples. The rearrangement combines TRBV7-2 with TRBJ2-1; TRBD2 agrees with 7 junctional bases. Input material: PBMCs. This receptor was taken from a human donor in good health. The CDR3 region has the sequence CASSLRGGSGYNEQFF. The DNA sequence is as follows: TGTGCCAGCAGCTTACGGGGCGGGAGTGGTTACAATGAGCAGTTCTTC.